A single sample is the source of the 18 T cell receptor beta chains below, sequenced in a study of metastatic and nonmetastatic thyroid tumors. TCRdb re-processed the PCR reads through MiXCR. The sample lists tens of thousands of clones; 9.5% to 12% were seen once. The entire patient cohort was treatment-naive prior to thyroid surgery. The sequencing input was blood. The receptors were sampled from a female donor with papillary thyroid cancer or a benign thyroid nodule (not recorded which). Some clones in this sample may be carry-over from other donors' samples.

This clone has a count of ten or more. The chain employs TRBV5-5 and TRBJ1-1; no clear D. CDR1 is SGHKS, CDR2 YYEKEE, per germline (reference sequence). Trimming took off 0 bases at V and 3 bases at J, with 12 bases between the two ends. CDR3 length: 15 residues. The CDR3 region has the DNA TGTGCCAGCAGCTTGGAAGGCCAGGCGGACACTGAAGCTTTCTTT. Translating gives CASSLEGQADTEAFF.

This clone was recorded at least ten times. The chain combines TRBV6-5 with TRBJ2-7; tentatively, D is TRBD2 (6 bases). The germline gives CDR1 MNHEY, CDR2 SVGAGI. The CDR3 totals 15 residues. Trimming cost V 4 bases and J 4 bases, with 17 bases left between them. CDR3 coding DNA: TGTGCCAGCAGTTTCTCGACTAGAGGAAAATACGAGCAGTACTTC. Amino acid sequence: CASSFSTRGKYEQYF.

This sequence joins TRBV5-6 and TRBJ1-1; 8 nucleotides agree with TRBD1. Trimming removed 4 bases from V and 6 bases from J; junction bases left unmatched: 11. There are 15 residues in the CDR3. The germline V gene has CDR1 SGHDT and CDR2 YYEEEE. In nucleotides, the CDR3 is TGTGCCAGCAGCAGCTTAAGACAGGGGAATTCTGAAGCTTTCTTT. Its translation is CASSSLRQGNSEAFF.

The V and J genes are TRBV28 and TRBJ1-3, with 7 bases fitting TRBD1. Germline V CDR1 and CDR2: MDHEN, SYDVKM. Trimming removed 4 bases from V and 6 bases from J; junction bases left unmatched: 3. This CDR3 has 13 amino acids. CDR3 coding DNA: TGTGCCAGCAGTTCGCAGGGGGAAAACACCATATATTTT. This translates into CASSSQGENTIYF.

Ten or more counts support this clone. This chain connects TRBV2 to TRBJ2-7; possibly TRBD1 for D (5 bases). The V gene lost 7 bases and the J gene lost 3 bases, with 19 bases spanning the gap. Germline V gives CDR1 SNHLY, CDR2 FYNNEI. The CDR3 has 15 residues. The CDR3 sequence: CASTPPLKGLYEQYF. For the CDR3, the DNA is TGTGCCAGCACCCCCCCGCTCAAGGGGCTCTACGAGCAGTACTTC. The complete variable domain, with remaining parts taken from reference TRBV2 and TRBJ2-7, reads EPEVTQTPSHQVTQMGQEVILRCVPISNHLYFYWYRQILGQKVEFLVSFYNNEISEKSEIFDDQFSVERPDGSNFTLKIRSTKLEDSAMYFCASTPPLKGLYEQYFGPGTRLTVT.

This clone was seen repeatedly, ten times or more. The genes are TRBV5-5 and TRBJ1-2; D ambiguous. This CDR3 is built from 13 residues. Germline values: CDR1 SGHKS, CDR2 YYEKEE (reference sequence). The V and J ends lost 4 bases and 3 bases respectively, with 10 bases between them. The CDR3 here is CASSPGLYYGYTF. DNA of the CDR3: TGTGCCAGCAGCCCCGGACTTTACTATGGCTACACCTTC.

To note about this clone: A much bigger clone sits one base away, suggesting this may be a read error. The sample has other DNA sequences that encode this CDR3 too. The chain combines TRBV27 with TRBJ2-7, with TRBD1 identical over 9 bases. Per germline, CDR1 MNHEY and CDR2 SMNVEV (reference sequence). The CDR3 spans 15 residues. Losses at the gene ends were 8 bases for V and 6 bases for J; bases not matched to a gene: 14. As DNA, the CDR3 is TGTGCCAGCCAGGGTGGTCGGACAGGGGCCCTCGAGCAGTACTTC. Protein: CASQGGRTGALEQYF.

This clone has at least ten counts. The V gene is TRBV24-1, the J gene TRBJ1-2; 9 bases are shared with TRBD1. CDR3 length: 17 residues. Germline assignment: CDR1 KGHDR and CDR2 SFDVKD. Trimming took 2 bases from V and 4 from J; bases not matched to a gene: 10. As DNA, the CDR3 is TGTGCCACCAGTGATTCCGGGACAGGGTCTTTAACCTATGGCTACACCTTC. It codes for CATSDSGTGSLTYGYTF.

This clone was observed many times. The CDR3 DNA reads TGCGCCAGCAGCCTGGACGGGACAATGATCACAGATACGCAGTATTTT. It translates to CASSLDGTMITDTQYF. The chain combines TRBV5-1 with TRBJ2-3; perhaps TRBD1 as D (6 bases). Germline V gives CDR1 SGHRS, CDR2 YFSETQ. V gave up 4 bases and J gave up 2 bases, with 17 bases separating them. The CDR3 extends over 16 amino acids.

This clone has more than one count but fewer than ten. Germline and junction disagree at one end, which may indicate a read error. This sequence joins TRBV6-1 and TRBJ2-7; the D call may be TRBD1 or TRBD2 (5 bases each). The CDR3 is 13 amino acids. The germline CDR1 and CDR2 sequences are MNHNS and SASEGT. This chain's CDR3 is CANSGGVPDEHYF. DNA for the CDR3: TGTGCGAACTCTGGGGGAGTGCCCGACGAGCATTACTTC.

This clone was detected ten times or more. The V and J genes are TRBV10-1 and TRBJ2-7; 16 bases fit TRBD2. CDR1 and CDR2 from the germline V gene are WNHNN and SYGVQD (reference sequence). The J segment lost 2 bases and the V segment lost 0 bases, leaving 13 bases of the junction unmatched. The CDR3 is made up of 21 amino acids. The CDR3 spells CASSESARAAGTSGRAYEQYF. As DNA, the CDR3 is TGCGCCAGCAGTGAGTCAGCCCGGGCAGCCGGGACTAGCGGGAGGGCCTACGAGCAGTACTTC.

This clone was recorded at least ten times. The chain is built from TRBV2 and TRBJ1-3, with D unclear. This CDR3 comprises 13 residues. The V gene's germline CDR1 is SNHLY and CDR2 FYNNEI. V was clipped by 4 bases and J by 2 bases, with 6 bases between them. DNA for the CDR3: TGTGCCAGCAGTGTCAGAGCTGGAAACACCATATATTTT. Its translation is CASSVRAGNTIYF. Looking up the rest from reference TRBV2 and TRBJ1-3 gives the full variable domain: EPEVTQTPSHQVTQMGQEVILRCVPISNHLYFYWYRQILGQKVEFLVSFYNNEISEKSEIFDDQFSVERPDGSNFTLKIRSTKLEDSAMYFCASSVRAGNTIYFGEGSWLTVV.

This clone was seen ten or more times. The J gene is TRBJ2-5, the V gene TRBV30; 10 positions agree with TRBD2. The CDR3 has 14 residues. Trimming took 7 bases from V and 5 from J; bases not matched to a gene: 10. CDR1 is GTSNPN and CDR2 is SVGIG in the germline V gene (reference sequence). CDR3 loop: CASDLAGVRETQYF. DNA for the CDR3: TGTGCCTCAGATCTAGCGGGAGTACGGGAGACCCAGTACTTC.

This clone was observed many times. This sequence joins TRBV24-1 and TRBJ2-5, with D possibly called TRBD1 or TRBD2 (5 bases each). This CDR3 has 19 residues. Germline V gives CDR1 KGHDR, CDR2 SFDVKD. V shed 3 bases and J shed 3 bases, with 25 bases lying between them. CDR3 sequence: CATSDRGKGAGGGKETQYF. The CDR3 coding sequence is TGTGCCACCAGTGATCGGGGCAAAGGGGCCGGAGGCGGAAAAGAGACCCAGTACTTC.

This clone occurred many times. The rearrangement uses TRBV28 and TRBJ2-1; D call uncertain. Trimming removed 3 bases from V and 10 bases from J, with 13 bases in between. The length of the CDR3 is 13 residues. The germline gives CDR1 MDHEN, CDR2 SYDVKM. The chain's CDR3 is CASSFMGIREQFF. The CDR3 DNA sequence: TGTGCCAGCAGTTTTATGGGTATCAGGGAGCAGTTCTTC.

This clone was detected many times. The chain has TRBV7-9 and TRBJ1-2; the D is unclear. Germline V gene sequence: CDR1 SEHNR, CDR2 FQNEAQ (reference sequence). V was clipped by 1 base and J by 7 bases, with 4 bases between them. The CDR3 covers 11 residues. Here the CDR3 DNA reads TGTGCCAGCAGCTTAGATGGTGGCTACACCTTC. Its protein product is CASSLDGGYTF.

This clone was recorded many times. CDR3 sequence reads: CASSSLAGGYNEQFF. The CDR3, as DNA: TGCGCCAGCAGCTCCCTAGCGGGAGGGTACAATGAGCAGTTCTTC. J is TRBJ2-1 and V is TRBV5-1, with 12 positions matching TRBD2. The CDR3 totals 15 residues. V gave up 3 bases and J gave up 4 bases; unmatched junction bases: 2. Looked up from germline, CDR1 is SGHRS and CDR2 is YFSETQ.

This clone was seen only a few times. A much larger clonotype is one base distant, so this may be a read error. The rearrangement links TRBV19 to TRBJ2-3, with D possibly matching TRBD2 (6 bases). The CDR3 sequence is 14 residues long. Trimming stripped 8 bases from V and 3 bases from J, with 15 bases between. Germline-derived CDR1 and CDR2 are LNHDA and SQIVND (reference sequence). CDR3 coding DNA: TGTGCCAGTCGTCGACATGGGAGGACAGATACGCAGTATTTT. It translates to CASRRHGRTDTQYF.